This TCR beta chain was sequenced during a study of OX40 agonist ivuxolimab in advanced cancers. The germline V gene encodes CDR1 SGHRS and CDR2 YFSETQ. The CDR3 is 16 amino acids. J lost 1 base, V lost 1 base, and 2 bases had no gene match. TCRdb's table, derived via immunoSEQ multiplex PCR, lists solely in-frame clones and lacks some. The sample gives about 19,000 clones, about 88% of which show up once; more than 13% is in the top ten. This clone has just one count. This chain connects TRBV5-1 to TRBJ2-2; TRBD2 matches 9 bases. The clonotype was recovered from an adult with an advanced solid tumor such as melanoma, head and neck, liver or kidney cancer. Sequenced here: CD4+ or CD8+ T cells sorted from blood, sampled in a trial of the OX40 agonist ivuxolimab. The CDR3 DNA follows: TGCGCCAGCAGCTTGTTAGCGGGGGTGAACACCGGGGAGCTGTTTTTT. This encodes CASSLLAGVNTGELFF.